A single T cell receptor beta chain is shown here with its context. Its cognate antigen is unknown. CDR3 length: 13 amino acids. V lost 2 bases and J 9 bases, leaving 10 bases between the germline ends. The germline V gene encodes CDR1 LNHDA and CDR2 SQIVND (reference sequence). The data stem from a study of siplizumab effects on memory and regulatory T cells. Study conclusions and caveats: Unstimulated subsets accounted for the mapping of only a minor share of the clones that were alloreactive. In controls, 25% to 30% of mappable alloreactive CD4+ clones were Treg-derived on average, versus 68.8% with siplizumab. The study found that siplizumab significantly reduced alloreactive sequences traceable to unstimulated CD4+ memory cells.

Profiled with immunoSEQ multiplex PCR; TCRdb holds only in-frame clones, not every one. The sample shows some 100,000 clones, more than 85% of them seen only once. The sequence was collected from a human donor in good health. Some clones in this sample may be carry-over from other donors' samples. The sequencing sample was made of CD4+ T cells sorted from blood. The V and J genes are TRBV19 and TRBJ2-2; a possible D gene is TRBD2 (5 bases). The CDR3 here is CASSITGIRELFF. In DNA, the CDR3 is TGTGCCAGTAGTATAACGGGGATCCGGGAGCTGTTTTTT.